A single T cell receptor (beta chain) is shown here with its context. Its cognate antigen is unknown. V lost 11 bases, J lost 6 bases, and 17 bases lay in between. This CDR3 comprises 13 residues. Germline CDR1 and CDR2: ENHRY and SYGVKD. Treatment noted: roughly nine-day PBMC culture with coronavirus spike peptide pools or control peptides (ViraFEST assay). There were positive PCR dates ranging from March to December 2020, all predating US Alpha, Beta and Delta variants. The sample is drawn from a study of vaccination and CD4 T cells after COVID-19. The wider study: Each participant was administered two doses of a vaccine, which was either BNT162b2 or mRNA-1273. Post-COVID samples had a sampling time that fell a median 101 days after diagnosis (range 35 to 161). Cells received overlapping spike peptides from SARS-CoV-2, HCoV-NL63, HCoV-OC43 and HCoV-229E as stimulation.

Oncomine TCR Beta short-read sequencing was applied to DNA from cultured CD4+ T cells. TCRdb processed the PCR reads anew with MiXCR; each CDR3 protein has one entry. The top ten clones hold around 2.8% of a sample with around 25,000 distinct CDR3 sequences, roughly 50% of them seen once. What was sequenced was CD4+ T cells from blood, cultured in vitro. This chain connects TRBV10-3 to TRBJ2-1; D ambiguous. The TCR sequence derives from a human donor who had recovered from COVID-19. The CDR3 nucleotides are TGTGCCTCCAAAATAACTCCCCTCAATGAGCAGTTCTTC. Translation: CASKITPLNEQFF.